This is a list of T cell receptor beta chains from one sample in a study of T cells in Graves' hyperthyroidism and ophthalmopathy. TCRdb passed the multiplex PCR reads through MiXCR, listing each CDR3 protein once. The data show 410,000 or so distinct CDR3 sequences, with approximately 14% seen just once and about 12% held by the top ten. The sequencing input was blood. The receptors come from a man aged 18 to 29 with Graves' ophthalmopathy. The CDR3 runs from the conserved cysteine through the conserved F or W.

>TRBJ2-2|TRBV6-1
CASRWQGNTGELFF
>TRBJ2-2|TRBV7-9
CASSSTASGELFF
>TRBJ2-7|TRBV3-1
CASSQGGGAIRNEQYF
>TRBJ2-1|TRBV2
CASNGAGSSYNEQFF
>TRBJ2-1|TRBV19
CASSLVLREDNEQFF
>TRBJ2-3|TRBV7-9
CASSWGGGTSGTDTQYF
>TRBJ2-2|TRBV4-1
CASSQEQAGGNTGELFF
>TRBJ2-1|TRBV6-1
CASSGGRTSVNNEQFF
>TRBJ1-4|TRBV18
CASSPSGEKLFF
>TRBJ2-7|TRBV30
CAWSWTGTYEQYF